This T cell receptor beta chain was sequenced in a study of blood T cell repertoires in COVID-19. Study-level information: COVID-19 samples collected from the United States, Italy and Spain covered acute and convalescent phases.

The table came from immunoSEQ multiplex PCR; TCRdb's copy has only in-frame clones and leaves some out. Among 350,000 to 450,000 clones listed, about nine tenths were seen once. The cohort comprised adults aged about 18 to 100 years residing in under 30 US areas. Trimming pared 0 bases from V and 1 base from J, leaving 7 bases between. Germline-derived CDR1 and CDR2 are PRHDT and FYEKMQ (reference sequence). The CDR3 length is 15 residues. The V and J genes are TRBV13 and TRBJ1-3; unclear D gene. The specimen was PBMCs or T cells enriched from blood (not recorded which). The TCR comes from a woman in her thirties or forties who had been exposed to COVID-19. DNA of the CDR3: TGTGCCAGCAGCTTAGGGCAGGCGTCTGGAAACACCATATATTTT. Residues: CASSLGQASGNTIYF.